This paragraph covers one T cell receptor beta chain sequence. Its antigen is unknown. Generated by immunoSEQ multiplex PCR, the TCRdb table keeps only in-frame clones and is missing some. The repertoire holds about 64,000 clones, under 85% seen once, with under 30% in the top ten. At the end of roughly 9 days of culture, CD4+ T cells were isolated. PCR confirmed that the person was infected with SARS-CoV-2 between March and December 2020. The authors replaced half the medium with IL-2 medium on days 3 and 7. The data belong to a study of vaccination effects on CD4 cells after COVID-19. The ends were cut back, 6 bases at V and 6 bases at J, with 18 bases in the middle. Germline CDR1 reads MNHEY; CDR2 reads SVGAGI. This CDR3 is built from 15 residues.

This chain connects TRBV6-5 to TRBJ2-1, with D maybe TRBD2 (5 bases). This sequence was found in a human donor who had a prior SARS-CoV-2 infection. Sequenced material: CD4+ T cells from PBMCs cultured without peptide, taken before COVID-19 vaccination. The CDR3, as DNA: TGTGCCAGCAGAGGTCATCAGAGCGGTTTCAATGAGCAGTTCTTC. Translating it yields CASRGHQSGFNEQFF.